The entry that follows covers one TCR beta chain sequence. Here immunoSEQ multiplex PCR was the method, and the copy in TCRdb shows in-frame clones only, minus some. The sample lists about 38,000 clones; approximately 80% were seen once. The data belong to a study of blood T cell repertoires in COVID-19. V lost 1 base and J 0 bases, leaving 7 bases between the germline ends. CDR1 SGHDN and CDR2 FVKESK come from the germline V gene. The CDR3 is made up of 15 amino acids. The V and J genes are TRBV14 and TRBJ2-1; D not certain. This TCR derives from a man between 60 and 70 years old with COVID-19, enrolled during active disease. The sequencing input was peripheral blood. The CDR3 DNA reads as TGTGCCAGCAGCCAAGTTGTAAACTCCTACAATGAGCAGTTCTTC. Translating it yields CASSQVVNSYNEQFF.